This T cell receptor (beta chain) comes out of a study of cytomegalovirus exposure and HLA in healthy donors. PCR primers comprised 60 Vbeta and 13 Jbeta primers. Methods used by the authors: In a later analysis, 70 million to 80 million unique TCR beta chains included roughly 11 million shared by two or more donors. The protocol was immunoSEQ multiplex PCR, while the TCRdb copy is restricted to in-frame clones and leaves out a portion. That table furnishes V, J and clone size, whereas the DNA furnished D and trimming. The sample shows 150,000 or so clones, approximately 84% of them seen only once. Donors in the study were healthy people who gave bone marrow. Whole-study results and caveats: Previously analyzed data showed that most TCR beta V segments were productive at a frequency of about 87% or about 30%.

Of note for this clone: Its antigen is undetermined.

Germline V gives CDR1 LNHNV, CDR2 YYDKDF (reference sequence). The CDR3 spans 14 residues. V shed 8 bases and J 6 bases; nucleotides not matched to a gene: 6. Sequencing was done on a sample of PBMCs. This clonotype originated in a woman aged 40 to 49 in good health and CMV-seronegative. V gene TRBV15 combines with J gene TRBJ2-2, with 10 positions matching TRBD2. The CDR3 DNA reads as TGTGCCACCTGTCTAGCGGGAGTCCCCGGGGAGCTGTTTTTT. Its protein is CATCLAGVPGELFF.